This T cell receptor (beta chain) was observed in a study of cytomegalovirus exposure and HLA in healthy donors (dated by TCRdb to the late 2010s). Broadly, across the study: An earlier analysis of fewer than 750 of the donors reported around 280 Gb of sequence data and some 110 million unique TCR beta sequences obtained from approximately 180 million T cells. Class I and class II HLA loci were covered by the typing at four-digit resolution. To predict cytomegalovirus infection status, the study brought together high-throughput TCR immunosequencing, statistical association of individual TCRs with disease status, and machine learning. Besides the first cohort of around 670 subjects, a separate validation cohort made up of 120 different subjects was used. In a later genetic analysis, genome-wide SNP genotypes for about 55% of the roughly 670 donors were used, and that subset was treated as a discovery cohort. Of the 300 to 450 genotyped donors, less than 85% were placed in the genetic ancestry cluster associated with self-reported Caucasian donors. A later analysis re-analyzed previously published TCR beta repertoires from approximately 700 donors and added high-resolution HLA genotyping to study TCR occurrence patterns. The study was designed to test whether signatures of past pathogen exposure could be identified by cataloging public T cell receptors. Across 300 to 400 genotyped donors of the cohort, an average of roughly 200,000 unique TCR beta nucleotide sequences per donor were sequenced, and 15% to 20% of those sequences were non-productive. Donor age, sex, ethnicity and CMV serostatus were compiled alongside the repertoire data. The later analysis used no new phenotypic data to find candidate immune exposures, relying instead on TCR beta sequences and their occurrence across donors. An early release that covered more than 550 HLA-typed donors contained approximately 300 gigabases of sequencing data and 80 million or so unique TCR sequences. In an earlier analysis of more than 550 of the donors, high-throughput TCR beta sequencing was used to judge whether each TCR beta V gene segment behaved as functional or pseudogenic. Roughly five DR-DQ haplotypes were handled as single units for association and clustering, since linkage in the cohort was strong. Typing coverage differed by locus: A, B, C, DRB1 and DQB1 were typed in about 620-630 donors, DQA1 in approximately 520, DPA1 in approximately 600, and DPB1 in 400 to 490. Using immunosequencing, the study profiled T cell repertoires from some 670 subjects and related those repertoires to cytomegalovirus serostatus. Every discovery cohort repertoire had been produced on one sequencing platform. Overall study results and their limits: V-gene and J-gene trimming of TCR beta chains was associated with a missense DCLRE1C variant in a later genetic analysis, and the association was replicated in an independent cohort. In a later analysis, HLA-associated TCR beta chains were found to be more clonally expanded and to have lower generation probabilities than equally common non-associated chains. The sequencing pipeline was judged likely to have produced a cluster of highly shared sequence variants as a technical artifact. While some public TCRs were present in many individuals, most TCR sequences turned up only very rarely across donors. Compared with the roughly 710-donor mean, donors in an Asian-associated ancestry cluster had fewer N-insertions in productive TCRs, according to a later genetic analysis. A later analysis associated 15,000 or so TCR beta sequences with specific HLA alleles at a false discovery rate of 0.05. According to the authors, the approach could potentially be generalized to other disease states and immunological phenotypes. The classifier was reported to diagnose cytomegalovirus status with high specificity and sensitivity in both the original and validation cohorts. Because the 87-base-pair reads could not distinguish some IMGT-functional V segments, including TRBV6-2 and TRBV6-3, those segments were excluded. In an earlier analysis of about 540 of the donors, most TCR beta V segments were observed in productive rearrangements about 87% or about 30% of the time, broadly matching IMGT annotations. Presence/absence analyses assumed roughly uniform sequencing depth across donors, an assumption that may not hold. This cohort had only TCR beta chains sequenced, and the lack of alpha or paired-chain data limited which features could be detected. A later analysis found that most CMV-associated TCR beta chains appeared HLA-restricted, with HLA associations seemingly driven largely by CMV exposure. Roughly 15 rarely observed V segments, including chromosome 9 orphons, were excluded from the earlier analysis of approximately 500 of the donors because counts were too low. In a later analysis, several top co-occurrence clusters were reported to appear linked to parvovirus B19, influenza, CMV and Epstein-Barr virus. Linkage disequilibrium might explain the correlated functional status among segregating V segments, but an unknown experimental factor could not be excluded. In vitro tests confirmed that three of the cytomegalovirus-associated TCR beta chains recognize cytomegalovirus antigens. In a later analysis, the rate of TCR association differed among HLA loci, with DRB1 alleles having the most associated TCRs and HLA-C alleles having the fewest. Immune exposure information for the cohort was limited to CMV serostatus. Because HLA typing was missing for some donors at each locus, association tests included only the typed subset. A further reported finding was that TCR beta sequences accurately predicted the HLA-A and HLA-B alleles for most subjects in the first cohort. The study gave a list of under 200 TCR beta chains associated with cytomegalovirus. Assigning TCR associations to individual alleles was difficult when HLA alleles, especially DR and DQ, strongly co-occurred.

The cohort comprised around 700 healthy bone marrow donors. All cohort members were sampled while nominally healthy, although unrecorded immune exposures were likely present. The donor tested CMV seronegative, placing the donor among the roughly 400 seronegative members of the cohort. Each donor provided a peripheral blood sample, and peripheral blood mononuclear cells were used for TCR beta sequencing. The Qiagen DNeasy Blood Extraction Kit was used to extract genomic DNA from the blood cell samples. Of note for this clone: What this receptor recognizes is not known. The record has no base qualities; no much larger clone is one base away.

The method behind the library was the immunoSEQ multiplex PCR assay. The multiplex PCR relied on a mix of 60 forward primers for TCR Vbeta segments and 13 reverse primers for TCR Jbeta segments. A multiplex PCR assay on genomic DNA amplified the CDR3 region of rearranged TCR beta genes. Amplified TCR beta libraries were sequenced as 87-base-pair reads on the Illumina HiSeq System. The paper's data handling went like this. Across the 600 to 700 repertoires, a later analysis counted some 80 million unique TCR beta chains, approximately 10 million of which were shared by at least two donors. Raw reads were error-corrected and collapsed into unique sequences with a nearest-neighbor algorithm that merged closely related sequences to remove PCR and sequencing errors. Alignment of CDR3 sequences to IMGT reference sequences was used to assign V, D and J gene segments. For a sequence to be retained, a match of at least six nucleotides to both a V gene segment and a J gene segment was required. A rearrangement was called productive if the CDR3 had no stop codons and remained in frame with V and J, and every other rearrangement was called non-productive. CDR3 was defined according to IMGT convention as the region running from the second conserved V-encoded cysteine to the conserved J-encoded phenylalanine. Sequences without an unambiguous match to a single V gene segment were excluded from the earlier analysis of approximately 560 of the donors. An earlier analysis of fewer than 750 of the donors called V segments functional above 56.7% productive rearrangements and segregating when the between-donor standard deviation exceeded 5%. A statistical classification framework was built for diagnosing cytomegalovirus status from the catalog of TCR beta chain sequences. In a later analysis, TCR nucleotide sequences were compared against IMGT/GENE-DB human TR gene sequences so that V and J genes could be assigned. In a later analysis, CDR3 sequences and most-parsimonious VDJ recombination scenarios were assigned using the TCRdist pipeline. In a later analysis, each TCR beta chain was defined by its CDR3 amino acid sequence together with its V-gene family, and reads lacking a unique V-gene family were excluded. As a way to deal with suspected cross-contamination and a sequencing artifact, a later analysis dropped nearly 600 nucleotide sequences that were highly shared and had low generation probability. In a later analysis, a clonal expansion index was calculated for each public chain from normalized within-repertoire ranks of inferred template counts. In a later analysis, generation probabilities were computed using a VDJ recombination model fitted to out-of-frame rearrangements, and the results were checked against IGoR. A later analysis scored TCR-TCR, TCR-HLA and TCR-CMV co-occurrence with hypergeometric tests, applying a repertoire-size bias correction to TCR pairs. In a later analysis, false discovery rates were estimated by permuting HLA or CMV assignments 20 times. In a later analysis, co-occurring TCRs were grouped with DBSCAN, and TCRdist sequence similarity was added when clustering was performed within HLA-allele-positive subsets. Repertoires with fewer than 30,000 or more than 120,000 public chains, plus five repertoires with anomalous nucleotide sharing, were excluded from co-occurrence clustering. TCRdb retrieved this table from immuneACCESS and kept in-frame rearrangements only. Not all clones are present; in checked studies, unresolved V genes account for under half, and no reason is known for the remainder. V, J and clone size were drawn from that table, and D and trimming were deduced from the DNA. The sample data list 85,000 to 100,000 clones, and 60% to 75% of these were observed just once. The ten biggest clones cover about 3.5% of the sample.

The CDR3 has 14 amino acids, counting the end cysteine and phenylalanine. This entry keeps only the CDR3 DNA: 42 bases, framed from base 1. The germline V gene yields SGHTA for CDR1 and FQGTGA for CDR2. The junction shows trimming of 1 base on V and 6 bases on J, plus 9 bases between the germline ends. The material sequenced was PBMCs. The receptor comes from a man in his fifties or sixties in good health and CMV-seronegative. The receptor chain draws on TRBV7-3 and TRBJ2-2; a tentative D call is TRBD2 (5 bases match). The CDR3 is CASSLNNGAGELFF. The nucleotide sequence reads TGTGCCAGCAGCTTAAATAACGGGGCCGGGGAGCTGTTTTTT.